One T cell receptor beta chain is described in this entry. Here immunoSEQ multiplex PCR was the method, and the copy in TCRdb shows in-frame clones only, minus some. The sample records fewer than 250,000 clones, roughly four fifths being singletons. The data originate from a study of blood T cell repertoires in COVID-19. Whole-study context: Material from acute and convalescent COVID-19 was sourced from the United States, Italy and Spain.

CDR3 length equals 13 residues. V gave up 4 bases and J gave up 12 bases; unmatched junction bases: 9. The V gene's germline CDR1 is MNHEY and CDR2 SVGAGI. The sequence was obtained from a woman between 45 and 65 years old with active or convalescent COVID-19. This chain joins TRBV6-5 and TRBJ1-2, with 9 positions matching TRBD1. Sequencing used peripheral blood. CDR3: CASSSGGTGTHTF. In DNA form, the CDR3 reads TGTGCCAGCAGTTCCGGCGGGACAGGGACCCACACCTTC.